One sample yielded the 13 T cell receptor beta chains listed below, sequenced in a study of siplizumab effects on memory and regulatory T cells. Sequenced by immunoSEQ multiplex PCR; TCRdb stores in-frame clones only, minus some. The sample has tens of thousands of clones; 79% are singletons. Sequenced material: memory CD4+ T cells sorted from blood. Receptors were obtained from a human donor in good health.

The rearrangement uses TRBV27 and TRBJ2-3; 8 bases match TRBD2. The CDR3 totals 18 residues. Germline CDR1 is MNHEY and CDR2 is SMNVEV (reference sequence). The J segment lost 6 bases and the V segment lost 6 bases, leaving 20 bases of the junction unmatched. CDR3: CASRRLRGLGQSWDTQYF. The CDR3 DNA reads TGTGCCAGCAGGCGTTTAAGGGGACTAGGCCAATCCTGGGATACGCAGTATTTT.

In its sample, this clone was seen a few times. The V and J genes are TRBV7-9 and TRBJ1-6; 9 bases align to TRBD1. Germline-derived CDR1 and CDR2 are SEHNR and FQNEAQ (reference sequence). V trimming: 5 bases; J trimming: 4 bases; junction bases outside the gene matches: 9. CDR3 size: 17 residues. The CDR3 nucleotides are TGTGCCAGCAGCCCAACAGGGGGCGGGGGGTATAATTCACCCCTCCACTTT. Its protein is CASSPTGGGGYNSPLHF. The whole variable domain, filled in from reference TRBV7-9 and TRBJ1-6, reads DTGVSQNPRHKITKRGQNVTFRCDPISEHNRLYWYRQTLGQGPEFLTYFQNEAQLEKSRLLSDRFSAERPKGSFSTLEIQRTEQGDSAMYLCASSPTGGGGYNSPLHFGNGTRLTVT.

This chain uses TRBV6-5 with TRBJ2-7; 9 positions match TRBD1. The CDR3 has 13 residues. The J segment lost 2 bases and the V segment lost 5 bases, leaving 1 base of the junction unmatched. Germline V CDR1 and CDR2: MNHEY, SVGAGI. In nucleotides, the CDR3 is TGTGCCAGCAGTGGGACAGGGCCCTACGAGCAGTACTTC. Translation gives CASSGTGPYEQYF.

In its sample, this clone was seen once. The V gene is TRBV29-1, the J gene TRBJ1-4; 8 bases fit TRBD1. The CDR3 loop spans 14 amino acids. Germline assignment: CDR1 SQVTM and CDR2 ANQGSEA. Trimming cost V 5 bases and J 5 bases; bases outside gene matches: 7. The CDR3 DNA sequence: TGCAGCGTTCAAACCCAGGGGGCAAATGAAAAACTGTTTTTT. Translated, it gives CSVQTQGANEKLFF.

CDR3 region: CASSYSERTEAFF. CDR3 coding DNA: TGTGCCAGCAGTTATTCCGAGAGGACTGAAGCTTTCTTT. J is TRBJ1-1 and V is TRBV6-5; no clear D. The CDR3 extends over 13 amino acids. Germline CDR1 and CDR2: MNHEY and SVGAGI. Trimming pared 3 bases from V and 5 bases from J, leaving 10 bases between.

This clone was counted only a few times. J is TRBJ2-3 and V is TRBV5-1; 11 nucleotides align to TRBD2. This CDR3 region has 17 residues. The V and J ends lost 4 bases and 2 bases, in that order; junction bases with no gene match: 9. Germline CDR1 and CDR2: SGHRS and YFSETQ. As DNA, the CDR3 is TGCGCCAGCAGCGGGGGACTAGCGGCCTTCAACACAGATACGCAGTATTTT. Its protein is CASSGGLAAFNTDTQYF.

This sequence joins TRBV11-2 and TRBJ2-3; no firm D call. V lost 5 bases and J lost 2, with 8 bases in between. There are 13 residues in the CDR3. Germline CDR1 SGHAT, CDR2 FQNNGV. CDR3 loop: CASSKDATDTQYF. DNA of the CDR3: TGTGCCAGCAGCAAGGACGCCACAGATACGCAGTATTTT.

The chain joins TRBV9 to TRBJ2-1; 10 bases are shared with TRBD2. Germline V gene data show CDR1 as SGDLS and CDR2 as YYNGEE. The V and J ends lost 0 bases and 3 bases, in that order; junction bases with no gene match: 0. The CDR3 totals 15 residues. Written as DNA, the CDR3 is TGTGCCAGCAGCGTAGCTAGCGGGGGCTACAATGAGCAGTTCTTC. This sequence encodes CASSVASGGYNEQFF.

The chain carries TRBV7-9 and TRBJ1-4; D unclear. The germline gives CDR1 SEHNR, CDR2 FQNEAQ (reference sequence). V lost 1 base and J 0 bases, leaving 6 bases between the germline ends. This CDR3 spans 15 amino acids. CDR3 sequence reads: CASSLGVATNEKLFF. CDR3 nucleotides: TGTGCCAGCAGCTTAGGGGTTGCAACTAATGAAAAACTGTTTTTT.

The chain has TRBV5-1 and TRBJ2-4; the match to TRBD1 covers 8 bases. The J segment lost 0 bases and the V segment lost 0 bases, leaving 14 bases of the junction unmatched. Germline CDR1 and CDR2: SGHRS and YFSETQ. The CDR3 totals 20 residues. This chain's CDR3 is CASSLGLSQGAFRAKNIQYF. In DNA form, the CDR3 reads TGCGCCAGCAGCTTGGGTCTTAGTCAGGGGGCTTTTAGAGCCAAAAACATTCAGTACTTC.

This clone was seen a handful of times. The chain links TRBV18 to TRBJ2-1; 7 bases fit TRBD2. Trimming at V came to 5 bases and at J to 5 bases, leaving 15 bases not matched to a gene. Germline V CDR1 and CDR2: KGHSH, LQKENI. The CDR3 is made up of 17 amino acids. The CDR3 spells CASSRGVSASGDNEQFF. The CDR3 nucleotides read TGTGCCAGCTCAAGAGGGGTTTCGGCTAGCGGCGACAATGAGCAGTTCTTC.

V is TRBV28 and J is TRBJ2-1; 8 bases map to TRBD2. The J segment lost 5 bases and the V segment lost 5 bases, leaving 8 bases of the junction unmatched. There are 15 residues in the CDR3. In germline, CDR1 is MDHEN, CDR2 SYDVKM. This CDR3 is CASSILAGPNNEQFF. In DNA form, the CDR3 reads TGTGCCAGCAGTATTTTAGCGGGGCCTAACAATGAGCAGTTCTTC.

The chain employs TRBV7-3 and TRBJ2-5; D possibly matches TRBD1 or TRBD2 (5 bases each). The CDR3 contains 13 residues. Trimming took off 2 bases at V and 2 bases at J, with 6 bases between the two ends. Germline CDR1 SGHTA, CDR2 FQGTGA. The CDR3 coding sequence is TGTGCCAGCAGCTTAGGGGGTCAAGAGACCCAGTACTTC. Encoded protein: CASSLGGQETQYF.